This entry features one T cell receptor beta chain sequence. No antigen is known for it. The data derive from a study of cytomegalovirus exposure and HLA in healthy donors. CDR1 and CDR2 (germline): SGHRS, YFSETQ. Trimming shortened V by 0 bases and J by 4 bases, and 16 bases separated the two germline ends. The CDR3 runs 16 residues. PCR was performed using 60 Vbeta and 13 Jbeta primers. TCRdb's table, derived via immunoSEQ multiplex PCR, lists solely in-frame clones and lacks some. This sample yields just over 150,000 clones, of which around 77% are seen a single time; roughly 1.5% belongs to the top ten. Whole-study results and caveats: There were several of the most significant clusters that appeared linked to common viral pathogens in a later analysis. Presence/absence analyses rested on an assumption that sequencing depth was roughly uniform across donors. Within an earlier analysis, most TCR beta V segments proved productive either about 87% or about 30% of the time.

The chain combines TRBV5-1 with TRBJ1-2; no reliable D call. Sequencing was done on a sample of PBMCs. The receptor was derived from a woman in her twenties or thirties in good health and CMV-seronegative. CDR3 nucleotides: TGCGCCAGCAGCTTGGATGCGGGGAAATACGGCTATGGCTACACCTTC. Its translation is CASSLDAGKYGYGYTF.